The 21 T cell receptor beta chains presented below share a single source sample, sequenced in a study of blood T cell repertoires in COVID-19 (dated by TCRdb to about 2020). Library method: the immunoSEQ multiplex PCR assay. Imported from immuneACCESS, the table was reduced by TCRdb to in-frame sequences with V and J called. These copies leave out some clones; in studies compared against another copy, an unresolved V gene accounts for under half, and the cause of the remainder is not known. The sample table records 250,000 or so clones; about 80% of these occur just once. 8.9% of the sample comes from the top ten. The specimen sequenced was peripheral blood. These receptor sequences come from a man older than 75 with acute or convalescent COVID-19.

J is TRBJ1-2 and V is TRBV19, with a possible D match to TRBD1 (5 bases). CDR1 and CDR2 (germline): LNHDA, SQIVND (reference sequence). The CDR3 is 20 amino acids. V was clipped by 0 bases and J by 0 bases, with 23 bases between them. The CDR3 region has the DNA TGTGCCAGTAGTATAGAGGGGAGGAGGGGCCTCCTCAGCTCTAACTATGGCTACACCTTC. Its translation: CASSIEGRRGLLSSNYGYTF.

This clone was detected only a few times. V gene TRBV6-6 combines with J gene TRBJ1-1, with 7 nucleotides matching TRBD1. CDR3 size: 14 residues. Germline CDR1 reads MNHNY; CDR2 reads SVGAGI (reference sequence). The V and J ends lost 5 bases and 12 bases, in that order; junction bases with no gene match: 15. The CDR3 region has the DNA TGTGCCAGCAGTAGGACCTCTCTGACAGGGACGTCTTTCTTT. It specifies CASSRTSLTGTSFF.

V is TRBV19 and J is TRBJ1-5; unclear D gene. The germline V and J ends were trimmed by 8 bases and 6 bases, with 17 bases remaining between them. Germline V CDR1 and CDR2: LNHDA, SQIVND (reference sequence). The CDR3 is made up of 14 amino acids. The chain's CDR3 is CASHSAPIGQPQHF. In DNA form, the CDR3 reads TGTGCCAGTCACTCTGCCCCAATCGGTCAGCCCCAGCATTTT.

This clone showed up just once. The CDR3 DNA sequence: TGCGCCAGCAGTGAGGGTCAGGGGGGAGGATACGAGCAGTACTTC. This codes for CASSEGQGGGYEQYF. V and J are TRBV10-2 and TRBJ2-7; weak D call: TRBD1 (7 bases). The germline V and J ends were trimmed by 2 bases and 4 bases, with 15 bases remaining between them. In germline, CDR1 is WSHSY, CDR2 SAAADI. This CDR3 comprises 15 residues.

This clone appeared a few times. The rearrangement joins TRBV6-5 to TRBJ1-5; D remains ambiguous. Germline CDR1 and CDR2: MNHEY and SVGAGI. The CDR3 extends over 13 amino acids. V was shortened by 6 bases and J by 9 bases, with 15 bases between the two germline ends. This chain's CDR3 is CASSPGVRGPQHF. The CDR3 DNA sequence: TGTGCCAGCAGCCCCGGAGTTCGGGGGCCCCAGCATTTT.

The rearrangement uses TRBV21-1 and TRBJ2-7; the table calls TRBD1, which could not be checked here. TRBV21-1 is a pseudogene segment. The CDR3 runs to 13 residues. DNA of the CDR3: TGTGCCAGCAGCAAAGTGAGGGGGTGGGAGCAGTACTTC. Translating gives CASSKVRGWEQYF.

V and J are TRBV3-1 (or the pseudogene TRBV3-2) and TRBJ2-1; 8 bases line up with TRBD1. The trim removed 1 base at V and 6 bases at J, leaving 5 bases unmatched. From germline, CDR1 is LGHDT and CDR2 YNNKEL (reference sequence). The CDR3 is 15 amino acids. CDR3 DNA: TGTGCCAGCAGCCAAGGACAGGGGAACTCCAATGAGCAGTTCTTC. This codes for CASSQGQGNSNEQFF.

V gene TRBV5-4 combines with J gene TRBJ2-7, with TRBD2 matching over 11 bases. Germline assignment: CDR1 SGHNT and CDR2 YYREEE (reference sequence). V was clipped by 5 bases and J by 3 bases; unmatched bases: 4. The CDR3 extends over 14 amino acids. CDR3 region: CASRDTSGSYEQYF. The CDR3 DNA follows: TGTGCCAGCAGGGACACTAGCGGGAGCTACGAGCAGTACTTC.

The V call is TRBV30, the J call TRBJ1-2; 9 nucleotides agree with TRBD1. Germline-derived CDR1 and CDR2 are GTSNPN and SVGIG (reference sequence). The CDR3 is 14 amino acids. The V segment lost 3 bases and the J segment 8 bases; nucleotides outside the gene matches: 10. The CDR3 is CAWSPGQGIGGYTF. The CDR3 coding sequence is TGTGCCTGGAGCCCCGGACAGGGGATAGGAGGCTACACCTTC.

This clone was observed a few times. The rearrangement uses TRBV5-1 and TRBJ2-1, with 8 bases fitting TRBD1. Looked up from germline, CDR1 is SGHRS and CDR2 is YFSETQ. The trim removed 1 base at V and 9 bases at J, leaving 15 bases unmatched. The CDR3 runs to 17 residues. The CDR3 DNA is TGCGCCAGCAGCTTGAGGTCAGGGGGCTTGATTTACGGTGAGCAGTTCTTC. As protein: CASSLRSGGLIYGEQFF. Together with reference TRBV5-1 and TRBJ2-1, the CDR3 gives the full variable domain: KAGVTQTPRYLIKTRGQQVTLSCSPISGHRSVSWYQQTPGQGLQFLFEYFSETQRNKGNFPGRFSGRQFSNSRSEMNVSTLELGDSALYLCASSLRSGGLIYGEQFFGPGTRLTVL.

This chain joins TRBV28 and TRBJ2-7, with 9 bases identical to TRBD2. Per germline, CDR1 MDHEN and CDR2 SYDVKM. The CDR3 has 15 residues. V shed 7 bases and J 3 bases; nucleotides not matched to a gene: 10. The CDR3 region is CASTSGGGAGYEQYF. CDR3 nucleotide sequence: TGTGCCAGCACTTCCGGCGGGGGGGCGGGCTACGAGCAGTACTTC.

The rearrangement links TRBV19 to TRBJ1-3; 8 positions agree with TRBD1. CDR1 is LNHDA, CDR2 SQIVND, per germline (reference sequence). The ends lost 7 bases at V and 2 bases at J; junction bases unmatched: 7. The CDR3 totals 15 residues. The CDR3 DNA follows: TGTGCCAGTACCCTGGACAGGGCTACTGGAAACACCATATATTTT. Amino acid sequence: CASTLDRATGNTIYF. Complete variable domain (other parts from reference TRBV19 and TRBJ1-3): DGGITQSPKYLFRKEGQNVTLSCEQNLNHDAMYWYRQDPGQGLRLIYYSQIVNDFQKGDIAEGYSVSREKKESFPLTVTSAQKNPTAFYLCASTLDRATGNTIYFGEGSWLTVV.

The chain has TRBV2 and TRBJ1-6; D might be TRBD1 (6 bases). The ends were cut back, 4 bases at V and 8 bases at J, with 9 bases in the middle. This CDR3 has 13 residues. Germline CDR1 and CDR2: SNHLY and FYNNEI. The CDR3, as DNA: TGTGCCAGCAGTGGCCAGGGGTATTCACCCCTCCACTTT. Amino acid sequence: CASSGQGYSPLHF.

This chain links TRBV11-2 with TRBJ1-1; D remains unclear. Germline CDR1 reads SGHAT; CDR2 reads FQNNGV. Trimming cost V 2 bases and J 6 bases, with 13 bases left between them. The CDR3 totals 14 residues. The CDR3 nucleotides read TGTGCCAGCAGCTTATATAATCCGGCGGCTGAAGCTTTCTTT. Translated, it gives CASSLYNPAAEAFF.

The V call is TRBV7-9, the J call TRBJ2-7, with a weak D call TRBD1 (6 bases). The CDR3 is 15 amino acids. V lost 1 base and J lost 5, with 15 bases in between. Germline V gene lookup returns CDR1 SEHNR and CDR2 FQNEAQ (reference sequence). CDR3 sequence reads: CASSLGLGANDEQYF. CDR3 nucleotide sequence: TGTGCCAGCAGCTTAGGCCTGGGGGCGAATGACGAGCAGTACTTC.

V gene TRBV4-1 combines with J gene TRBJ2-7; 7 bases agree with TRBD2. Germline V gene data show CDR1 as MGHRA and CDR2 as YSYEKL. Unmatched junction bases numbered 19, after V lost 0 bases and J lost 2 bases. This CDR3 has 20 amino acids. The CDR3 region is CASSQDWRASGRPGAYEQYF. In nucleotides, the CDR3 is TGCGCCAGCAGCCAAGATTGGCGGGCTAGCGGCCGCCCGGGGGCCTACGAGCAGTACTTC.

The chain employs TRBV10-2 and TRBJ1-2; D gene ambiguous. This CDR3 spans 15 amino acids. Germline CDR1 and CDR2: WSHSY and SAAADI. The ends were cut back, 3 bases at V and 4 bases at J, with 15 bases in the middle. This CDR3 reads CASSDPARTSYGYTF. In DNA form, the CDR3 reads TGCGCCAGCAGTGATCCCGCCCGGACTAGCTATGGCTACACCTTC.

This rearrangement joins TRBV28 to TRBJ2-2; weak D call: TRBD1 (6 bases). Deletions cut 6 bases from V and 6 bases from J, with 14 bases between. This CDR3 is built from 14 residues. Germline CDR1 and CDR2: MDHEN and SYDVKM. The CDR3 nucleotides are TGTGCCAGCAGCCGAGGACAGAGGGCCGGGGAGCTGTTTTTT. Residues: CASSRGQRAGELFF.

The J gene is TRBJ1-2, the V gene TRBV27; D possibly corresponds to TRBD1 (5 bases). The CDR3 totals 18 residues. CDR1 is MNHEY, CDR2 SMNVEV, per germline (reference sequence). The germline V and J ends were trimmed by 4 bases and 0 bases, with 21 bases remaining between them. The CDR3 is CASSSAGRGVLANYGYTF. The CDR3 coding sequence is TGTGCCAGCAGTTCCGCGGGGAGGGGCGTCCTTGCTAACTATGGCTACACCTTC.

The gene calls are TRBV5-1 and TRBJ1-6, with 7 positions matching TRBD1. Germline V gene sequence: CDR1 SGHRS, CDR2 YFSETQ. This CDR3 comprises 14 residues. With 1 base clipped from V and 6 bases from J, the junction kept 1 base outside the gene matches. CDR3 in DNA: TGCGCCAGCAGCTTGTACAGGGGTAATTCACCCCTCCACTTT. Protein sequence: CASSLYRGNSPLHF. Full variable domain (missing parts from reference TRBV5-1 and TRBJ1-6): KAGVTQTPRYLIKTRGQQVTLSCSPISGHRSVSWYQQTPGQGLQFLFEYFSETQRNKGNFPGRFSGRQFSNSRSEMNVSTLELGDSALYLCASSLYRGNSPLHFGNGTRLTVT.

This clone was seen a single time. The chain couples TRBV28 to TRBJ2-7, with TRBD1 identical over 9 bases. Per germline, CDR1 MDHEN and CDR2 SYDVKM. This CDR3 spans 15 amino acids. Losses at the gene ends were 1 base for V and 6 bases for J; bases not matched to a gene: 7. CDR3 sequence (DNA): TGTGCCAGCAGTTTATCAGGGACAGGGTCCCTCGAGCAGTACTTC. Amino acids: CASSLSGTGSLEQYF.